Detailed here is one T cell receptor beta chain. This CDR3 spans 14 amino acids. Trimming took 4 bases from V and 5 from J; bases not matched to a gene: 5. Germline V CDR1 and CDR2: SGHRS, YFSETQ. TCRdb keeps only in-frame clones here, not all; method: immunoSEQ multiplex PCR. This table has some 97,000 clones, 90% appearing once. These data come from a study of blood T cell repertoires in COVID-19. For the study at large: Collection of acute and convalescent COVID-19 samples took place in the United States, Italy and Spain. The cDNA or gDNA used as material had been derived from T cells, B-cell-depleted T cells, or PBMCs.

The clonotype originates from a man between 60 and 75 years old with acute or convalescent COVID-19. The sample comprised peripheral blood. The gene calls are TRBV5-1 and TRBJ2-3; TRBD1 agrees at 9 bases. CDR3 nucleotides: TGCGCCAGCAGCCCCGGGACAGGGAAAGATACGCAGTATTTT. This translates into CASSPGTGKDTQYF.